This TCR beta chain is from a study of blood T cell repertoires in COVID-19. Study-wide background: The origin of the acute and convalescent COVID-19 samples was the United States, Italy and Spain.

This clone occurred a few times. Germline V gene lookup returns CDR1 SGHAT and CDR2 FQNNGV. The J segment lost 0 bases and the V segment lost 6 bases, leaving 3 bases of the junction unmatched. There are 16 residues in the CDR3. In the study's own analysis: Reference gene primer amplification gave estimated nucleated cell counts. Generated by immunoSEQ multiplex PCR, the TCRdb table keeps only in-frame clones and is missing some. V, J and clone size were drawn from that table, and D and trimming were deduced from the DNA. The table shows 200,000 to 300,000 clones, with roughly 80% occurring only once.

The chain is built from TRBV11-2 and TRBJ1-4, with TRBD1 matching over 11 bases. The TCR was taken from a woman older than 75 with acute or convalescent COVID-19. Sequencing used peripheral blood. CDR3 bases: TGTGCCAGCAGGGGACAGGGGGGAGCAACTAATGAAAAACTGTTTTTT. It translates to CASRGQGGATNEKLFF.